Presented here are 2 T cell receptor beta chains from one specimen sequenced in a study of blood T cell repertoires in COVID-19. Profiling relied on immunoSEQ multiplex PCR, and the TCRdb table lists in-frame clones only, not all of them. In the table there are about 110,000 clones, 85% to 90% of which are singletons. Sequencing was performed on peripheral blood. Every receptor here comes from a woman older than 75 with acute or convalescent COVID-19.

V and J are TRBV10-3 and TRBJ1-1; possibly TRBD1 for D (5 bases). The CDR3 is 14 amino acids. In germline, CDR1 is ENHRY, CDR2 SYGVKD. V lost 7 bases, J lost 4 bases, and 16 bases lay in between. In DNA, the CDR3 is TGTGCCATCACCCTAGACAGCCGGACCACTGAAGCTTTCTTT. Protein: CAITLDSRTTEAFF.

With regard to this clone: Other DNA sequences from this sample encode an identical CDR3 as well. The CDR3 nucleotides are TGTGCCAGCTCGCCGGGGGGGGGTCAGCCCCAGCATTTT. Its translation is CASSPGGGQPQHF. The V and J genes are TRBV18 and TRBJ1-5, with D perhaps matching TRBD1 (5 bases). V lost 6 bases and J lost 6, with 12 bases in between. The CDR3 has 13 amino acids. The germline gives CDR1 KGHSH, CDR2 LQKENI.